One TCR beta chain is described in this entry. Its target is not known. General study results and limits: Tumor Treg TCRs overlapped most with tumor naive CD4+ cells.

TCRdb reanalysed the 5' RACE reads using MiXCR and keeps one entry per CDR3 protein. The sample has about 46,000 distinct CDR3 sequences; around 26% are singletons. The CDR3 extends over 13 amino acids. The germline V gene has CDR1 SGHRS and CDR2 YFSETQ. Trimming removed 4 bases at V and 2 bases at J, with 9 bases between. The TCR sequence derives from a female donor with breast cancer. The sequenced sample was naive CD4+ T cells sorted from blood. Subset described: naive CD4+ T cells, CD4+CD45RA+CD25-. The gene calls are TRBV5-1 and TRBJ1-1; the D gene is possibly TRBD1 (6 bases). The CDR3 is CASSPDSNTEAFF. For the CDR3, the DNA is TGCGCCAGCAGCCCGGACAGTAACACTGAAGCTTTCTTT.